A selection of T cell receptor beta chains follows, all from one sample in a study of blood T cells in healthy people across ages. TCRdb re-analysed the 5' RACE reads in MiXCR, keeping a single row per CDR3 protein. The table has fewer than 2,000,000 distinct CDR3 sequences, roughly 30% seen once. Sequencing input: blood. The receptors shown here come from a woman between 25 and 40 years old in good health. Both conserved end residues are part of each CDR3. Fields, in order: CDR3 DNA, CDR3 protein, J gene, V gene, D gene, clone size. A D gene is named only where the DNA matches it firmly. Expanded clones are given a class, and other clones once, few, many or no size at all.

TGCAGCGTTAGTCAGACAGCCGATACGCAGTATTTT	CSVSQTADTQYF	TRBJ2-3	TRBV29-1	-	-
TGCAGTGCAGTACCGGGACTAGCGGGCTACAATGAGCAGTTCTTC	CSAVPGLAGYNEQFF	TRBJ2-1	TRBV20-1	TRBD2	-
TGCGCCAGCAGCCAAGTGTCAGGGATGGCATCAGATACGCAGTATTTT	CASSQVSGMASDTQYF	TRBJ2-3	TRBV4-1	-	-
TGCGCCAGCAGCACTCGGGACATCTCTGGGGCCAACGTCCTGACTTTC	CASSTRDISGANVLTF	TRBJ2-6	TRBV4-1	-	few
TGTGCCAGCAGCGTAGAGGGAACCCGAGGGTACGAGCAGTACTTC	CASSVEGTRGYEQYF	TRBJ2-7	TRBV9	-	-
TGCGCCAGCAGCCCTACCTCGACTAGCGGGAGCTCCTACGAGCAGTACTTC	CASSPTSTSGSSYEQYF	TRBJ2-7	TRBV4-1	TRBD2	-
TGCAGCGTTGAGGACATCACTGAAGCTTTCTTT	CSVEDITEAFF	TRBJ1-1	TRBV29-1	-	-
TGTGCCAGCAGCTCGCCCCCCCAGGCGGAGCAAGAGACCCAGTACTTC	CASSSPPQAEQETQYF	TRBJ2-5	TRBV7-9	-	-
TGTGCCAGCAGTGGGCCGGGACAGATCTACGAGCAGTACTTC	CASSGPGQIYEQYF	TRBJ2-7	TRBV2	TRBD1	few
TGCGCCAGCAGCAAACGGACAGGCCAGAATCAGCCCCAGCATTTT	CASSKRTGQNQPQHF	TRBJ1-5	TRBV5-1	TRBD1	-
TGTGCCAGCAGCGACCCCGGACAGGGAAACACTGAAGCTTTCTTT	CASSDPGQGNTEAFF	TRBJ1-1	TRBV6-1	TRBD1	-
TGCAGTGCTAGAACCAGCTCCTACAATGAGCAGTTCTTC	CSARTSSYNEQFF	TRBJ2-1	TRBV20-1	-	many
TGTGCCAGCAGCGAGCCGGACAGGGAAGATGAGCAGTTCTTC	CASSEPDREDEQFF	TRBJ2-1	TRBV9	TRBD1	-
TGTGCCAGCAGTTTATTGGGACCGGATGGCCCAGGAGGGGCCAACGTCCTGACTTTC	CASSLLGPDGPGGANVLTF	TRBJ2-6	TRBV27	-	-
TGTGCCAGCTCACCACCCAACAGGGGTCAAAGCTCCTACAATGAGCAGTTCTTC	CASSPPNRGQSSYNEQFF	TRBJ2-1	TRBV18	TRBD1	once
TGTGCCAGCAGCTTAGCGAGACATACTCCTAGCAATGAGCAGTTCTTC	CASSLARHTPSNEQFF	TRBJ2-1	TRBV7-8	-	-
TGTGCCAGCTCTTCTCTGGGACTAGCACAAGATACGCAGTATTTT	CASSSLGLAQDTQYF	TRBJ2-3	TRBV4-2	TRBD2	-
TGCGCCAGCAGCCACAACGGACTAGCGGGAGCCTACGAGCAGTACTTC	CASSHNGLAGAYEQYF	TRBJ2-7	TRBV4-1	TRBD2	few
TGCAGTGCCTGGGGGCCGGTAAACACCGGGGAGCTGTTTTTT	CSAWGPVNTGELFF	TRBJ2-2	TRBV20-1	-	few
TGCAGCGTTGAAGGAGGGGCAGGGGCAGATACGCAGTATTTT	CSVEGGAGADTQYF	TRBJ2-3	TRBV29-1	-	few
TGTGCCAGCGGGGAGGCGGGGAGCCTCAATGAGCAGTTCTTC	CASGEAGSLNEQFF	TRBJ2-1	TRBV7-6	-	few
TGTGCCACCAGTGACCCTGGGACTAGCATCTACAATGAGCAGTTCTTC	CATSDPGTSIYNEQFF	TRBJ2-1	TRBV24-1	TRBD2	few
TGCAGTGCTGGCGACAGTCCGTACGAGCAGGACTTC	CSAGDSPYEQDF	TRBJ2-7	TRBV20-1	-	-
TGTGCCAGCAGCTTAGTGGGTAGGGGCGATGAGCAGTTCTTC	CASSLVGRGDEQFF	TRBJ2-1	TRBV7-9	-	-
TGCGCCAGCAGCTTGGGGCCCCGGGCCTACGAGCAGTACTTC	CASSLGPRAYEQYF	TRBJ2-7	TRBV5-1	-	few
TGTGCCAGCAGCCAGCTAGCGAGGGGGCCCGGTACGCAGTATTTT	CASSQLARGPGTQYF	TRBJ2-3	TRBV3-1	-	-
TGTGCCAGCAGTCAAGACGAATTGGGACACCACACTGAAGCTTTCTTT	CASSQDELGHHTEAFF	TRBJ1-1	TRBV6-2/TRBV6-3	-	-
TGTGCCAGCGGGGGGCCGACCCCTAGCACAGATACGCAGTATTTT	CASGGPTPSTDTQYF	TRBJ2-3	TRBV9	-	-
TGCAGCGTGGCCTGGGACAGGTTGAGCGGCTACACCTTC	CSVAWDRLSGYTF	TRBJ1-2	TRBV29-1	TRBD1	-
TGTGCCAGTAGCTACGGGAGCCTAGCGGGAGTGCAAGAGACCCAGTACTTC	CASSYGSLAGVQETQYF	TRBJ2-5	TRBV19	TRBD2	-
TGTGCCAGCAGTGGGGTGGGACAGACGCGGGAGACCCAGTACTTC	CASSGVGQTRETQYF	TRBJ2-5	TRBV25-1	TRBD1	-
TGTGCCAGCACATCGGACAGGCCGCCCTACGAGCAGTACTTC	CASTSDRPPYEQYF	TRBJ2-7	TRBV6-1	TRBD1	-
TGTGCCAGCAGCGGACCGTTAATTAATTCACCCCTCCACTTT	CASSGPLINSPLHF	TRBJ1-6	TRBV7-9	-	-
TGTGCCATCACCTTAGGTGGGCAGGGGGACACTGAAGCTTTCTTT	CAITLGGQGDTEAFF	TRBJ1-1	TRBV10-3	TRBD1	few
TGCGCCAGCAGCTTCGGGGACAACCAAGAGACCCAGTACTTC	CASSFGDNQETQYF	TRBJ2-5	TRBV5-1	-	-
TGTGCCAGCAGCCAAGAAGGAGGGACAGGGGAGATTGAGCAGTTCTTC	CASSQEGGTGEIEQFF	TRBJ2-1	TRBV4-2	TRBD1	-
TGTGCCAGCAGCTTAGGAGGAGCGGGGGGACACTGGGAGACCCAGTACTTC	CASSLGGAGGHWETQYF	TRBJ2-5	TRBV11-2	TRBD2	-
TGTGCCAGCAGCTTAGTTGTCGGGAGGACCGGGGAGCTGTTTTTT	CASSLVVGRTGELFF	TRBJ2-2	TRBV7-9	TRBD2	-
TGTGCCAGCAGCTCAATTAAAGGAGGGGAGACCCAGTACTTC	CASSSIKGGETQYF	TRBJ2-5	TRBV7-9	-	-
TGTGCCAGCAGTACGGGGGGGATTGATGAAAAACTGTTTTTT	CASSTGGIDEKLFF	TRBJ1-4	TRBV6-6	-	few
TGCAGTGCTAGAGATAGAAGGGACAGGGGGCGCGGGGCCAACGTCCTGACTTTC	CSARDRRDRGRGANVLTF	TRBJ2-6	TRBV20-1	TRBD1	-
TGTGCCAGCAGCCCCCCTCCGGGGGACACTGAAGCTTTCTTT	CASSPPPGDTEAFF	TRBJ1-1	TRBV13	-	-
TGTGCCAGCAGCCCCCGGGAGGGGCGGGAACTGTTTTTT	CASSPREGRELFF	TRBJ1-4	TRBV7-2	-	-
TGTGCCATCAGCAGCCGGGACAGGGTTGATAATGAGCAGTTCTTC	CAISSRDRVDNEQFF	TRBJ2-1	TRBV10-3	TRBD1	few
TGTGCCAGCAGTTTAAGTAGGGGGCGTCAGTACGAGCAGTACTTC	CASSLSRGRQYEQYF	TRBJ2-7	TRBV27	TRBD1	-
TGTGCCATTTCCTCATGGGGGGGCAGCTCTGGGGCCAACGTCCTGACTTTC	CAISSWGGSSGANVLTF	TRBJ2-6	TRBV10-3	-	-
TGTGCCCGGAGGACAGGGGGCAGGGACACTGAAGCCTTCTTT	CARRTGGRDTEAFF	TRBJ1-1	TRBV30	TRBD1	-
TGTGCCAGCAGTGAACAGCGGGAGAGGGTTGAGCAGTTCTTC	CASSEQRERVEQFF	TRBJ2-1	TRBV6-1	TRBD2	few
TGTGCCAGCTCACAAAAACAGGGAGGATTGATCGAGCAGTACTTC	CASSQKQGGLIEQYF	TRBJ2-7	TRBV18	-	few
TGTGCCAGCAGCCAAGGGGCGGGGCTCGAGCAGTACTTC	CASSQGAGLEQYF	TRBJ2-7	TRBV4-2	-	many
TGTGCCAGCAGCGACGGAGTCTCCGGGGCCAACGTCCTGACTTTC	CASSDGVSGANVLTF	TRBJ2-6	TRBV27	-	-
TGTGCCAGCAGTGAAGCCCGGACTAGCGGGGGGGCAGATACGCAGTATTTT	CASSEARTSGGADTQYF	TRBJ2-3	TRBV6-1	TRBD2	-
TGTGCCAGCAGTTACGACCTAGGCGGGGGCTACTCCTCCTACAATGAGCAGTTCTTC	CASSYDLGGGYSSYNEQFF	TRBJ2-1	TRBV6-5	-	-
TGCAGTGCCAGTCGCGAGACTAGCGGGAGGAATGAGCAGTTCTTC	CSASRETSGRNEQFF	TRBJ2-1	TRBV20-1	TRBD2	few
TGTGCCAGCAGGCACCGGGACAGTGGTCGGGCTTTCTTT	CASRHRDSGRAFF	TRBJ1-1	TRBV14	TRBD1	-
TGTGCCAGCAGCCAGTTAACTAGCGGGGGGGAGACCCAGTACTTC	CASSQLTSGGETQYF	TRBJ2-5	TRBV4-2	TRBD2	few
TGTGCCAGCAGCGTGGACAGGTTGGACTCACCCCTCCACTTT	CASSVDRLDSPLHF	TRBJ1-6	TRBV9	TRBD1	-
TGCGCCAGCAGCTTGCCCCTTACAAAAGCCGGCTATGGCTACACCTTC	CASSLPLTKAGYGYTF	TRBJ1-2	TRBV5-1	-	-